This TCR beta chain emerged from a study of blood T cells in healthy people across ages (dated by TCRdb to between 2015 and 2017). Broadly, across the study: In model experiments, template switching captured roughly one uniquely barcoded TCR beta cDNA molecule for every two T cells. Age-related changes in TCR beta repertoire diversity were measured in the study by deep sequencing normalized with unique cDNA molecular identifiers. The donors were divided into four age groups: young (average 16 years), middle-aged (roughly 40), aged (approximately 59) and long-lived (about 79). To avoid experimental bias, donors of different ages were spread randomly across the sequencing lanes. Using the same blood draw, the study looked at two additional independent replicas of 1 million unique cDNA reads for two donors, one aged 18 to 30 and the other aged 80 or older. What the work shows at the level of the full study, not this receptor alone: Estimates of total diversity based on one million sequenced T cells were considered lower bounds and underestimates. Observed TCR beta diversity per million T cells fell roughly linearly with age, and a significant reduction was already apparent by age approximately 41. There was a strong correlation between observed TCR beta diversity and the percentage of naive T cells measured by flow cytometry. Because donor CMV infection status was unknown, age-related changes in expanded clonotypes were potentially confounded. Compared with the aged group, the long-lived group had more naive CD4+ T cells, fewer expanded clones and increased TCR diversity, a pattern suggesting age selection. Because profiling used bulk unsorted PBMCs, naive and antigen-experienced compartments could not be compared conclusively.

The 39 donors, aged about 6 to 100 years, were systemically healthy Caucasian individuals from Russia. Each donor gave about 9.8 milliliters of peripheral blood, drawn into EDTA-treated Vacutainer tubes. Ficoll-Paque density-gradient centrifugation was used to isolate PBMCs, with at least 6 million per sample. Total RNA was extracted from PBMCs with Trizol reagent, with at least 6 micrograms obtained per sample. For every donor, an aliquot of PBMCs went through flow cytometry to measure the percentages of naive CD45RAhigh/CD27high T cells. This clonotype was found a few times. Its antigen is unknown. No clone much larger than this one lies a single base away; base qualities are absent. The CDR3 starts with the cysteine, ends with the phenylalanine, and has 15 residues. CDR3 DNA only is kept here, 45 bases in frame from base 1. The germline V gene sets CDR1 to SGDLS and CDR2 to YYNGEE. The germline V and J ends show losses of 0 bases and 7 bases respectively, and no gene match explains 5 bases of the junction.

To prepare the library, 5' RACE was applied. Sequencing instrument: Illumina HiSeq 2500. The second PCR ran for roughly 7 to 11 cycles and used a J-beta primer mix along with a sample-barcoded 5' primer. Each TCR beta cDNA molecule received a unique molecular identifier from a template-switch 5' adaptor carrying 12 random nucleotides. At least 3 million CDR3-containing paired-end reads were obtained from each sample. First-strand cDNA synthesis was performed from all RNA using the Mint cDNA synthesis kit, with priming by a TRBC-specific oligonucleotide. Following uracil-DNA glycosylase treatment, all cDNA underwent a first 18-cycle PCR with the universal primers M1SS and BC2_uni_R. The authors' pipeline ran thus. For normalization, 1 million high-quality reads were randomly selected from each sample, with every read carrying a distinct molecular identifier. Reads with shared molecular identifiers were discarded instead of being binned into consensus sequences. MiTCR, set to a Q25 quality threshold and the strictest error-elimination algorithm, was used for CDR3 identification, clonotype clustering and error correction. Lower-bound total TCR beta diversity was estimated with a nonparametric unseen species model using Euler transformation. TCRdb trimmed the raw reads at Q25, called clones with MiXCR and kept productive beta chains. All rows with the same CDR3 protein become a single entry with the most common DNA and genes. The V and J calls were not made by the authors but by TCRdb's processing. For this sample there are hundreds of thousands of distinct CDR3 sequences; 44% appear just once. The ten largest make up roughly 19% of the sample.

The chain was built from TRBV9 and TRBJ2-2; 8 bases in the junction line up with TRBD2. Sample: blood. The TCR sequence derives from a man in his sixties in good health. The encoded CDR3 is CASSVDGGAIGELFF. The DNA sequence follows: TGTGCCAGCAGCGTAGACGGGGGGGCGATCGGGGAGCTGTTTTTT. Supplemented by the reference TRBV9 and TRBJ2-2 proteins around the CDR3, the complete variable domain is DSGVTQTPKHLITATGQRVTLRCSPRSGDLSVYWYQQSLDQGLQFLIQYYNGEERAKGNILERFSAQQFPDLHSELNLSSLELGDSALYFCASSVDGGAIGELFFGEGSRLTVL.